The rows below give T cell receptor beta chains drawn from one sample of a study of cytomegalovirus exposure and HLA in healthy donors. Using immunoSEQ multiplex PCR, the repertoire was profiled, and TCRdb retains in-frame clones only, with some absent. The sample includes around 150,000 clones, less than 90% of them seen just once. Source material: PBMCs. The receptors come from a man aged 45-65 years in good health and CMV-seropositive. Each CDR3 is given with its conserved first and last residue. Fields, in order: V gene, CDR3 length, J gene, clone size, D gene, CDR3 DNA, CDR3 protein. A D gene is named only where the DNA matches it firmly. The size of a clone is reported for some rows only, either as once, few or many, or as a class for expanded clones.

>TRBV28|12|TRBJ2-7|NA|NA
TGTGCCAGCAGTTTAAAGGGACTCGAGCAGTACTTC
CASSLKGLEQYF
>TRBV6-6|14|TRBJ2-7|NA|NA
TGTGCCAGCAGTTACCGACGGGGATTATACGAGCAGTACTTC
CASSYRRGLYEQYF
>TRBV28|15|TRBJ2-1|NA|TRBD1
TGTGCCAGCAGTTTGCAAGGACAGGGGGAAAATGAGCAGTTCTTC
CASSLQGQGENEQFF
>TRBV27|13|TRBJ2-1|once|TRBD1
TGTGCCAGCAGTGCGGACAGGGGGGATGAGCAGTTCTTC
CASSADRGDEQFF
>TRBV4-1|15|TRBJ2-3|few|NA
TGCGCCAGCAGCCACGGGACTTCTAGCACAGATACGCAGTATTTT
CASSHGTSSTDTQYF
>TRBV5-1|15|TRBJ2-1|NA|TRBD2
TGCGCCAGCAGCCCAATAGCGGGGTCCTACAATGAGCAGTTCTTC
CASSPIAGSYNEQFF
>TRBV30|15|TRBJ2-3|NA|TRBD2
TGTGCCTGGAGTGTTTTGGCGGGGGTAGTAGATACGCAGTATTTT
CAWSVLAGVVDTQYF
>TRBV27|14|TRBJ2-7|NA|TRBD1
TGTGCCAGCAGTCTGACAGGGGGGGGTTACGAGCAGTACTTC
CASSLTGGGYEQYF
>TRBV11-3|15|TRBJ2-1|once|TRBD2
TGTGCCAGCAGCTTAAGGACTAGTGGGCCCAATGAGCAGTTCTTC
CASSLRTSGPNEQFF
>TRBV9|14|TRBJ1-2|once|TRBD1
TGTGCCAGCAGCGTAGGACAGGGGAGCTATGGCTACACCTTC
CASSVGQGSYGYTF
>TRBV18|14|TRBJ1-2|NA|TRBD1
TGTGCCAGCTCACCTACAGGGGGCTATATTGGCTACACCTTC
CASSPTGGYIGYTF
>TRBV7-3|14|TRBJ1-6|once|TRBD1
TGTGCCAGCAGCTTAACACAGGGGCGTTCACCCCTCCACTTT
CASSLTQGRSPLHF
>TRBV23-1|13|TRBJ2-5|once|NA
TGCGCCAGCAGTTTAGCGGAAGGGGAGACCCAGTACTTC
CASSLAEGETQYF
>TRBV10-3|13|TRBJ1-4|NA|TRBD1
TGTGCCATCAAGGACAGGGTGTTGGAAAAACTGTTTTTT
CAIKDRVLEKLFF
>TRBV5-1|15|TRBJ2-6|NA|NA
TGCGCCAGCAGACCCCCCGCGTTGGGGGCCAACGTCCTGACTTTC
CASRPPALGANVLTF
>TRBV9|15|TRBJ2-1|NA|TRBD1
TGTGCCAGCAGCGCTCGCACGACAGGGGGCAATGAGCAGTTCTTC
CASSARTTGGNEQFF
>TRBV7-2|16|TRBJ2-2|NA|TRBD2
TGTGCCAGCAGCTTAGCTAGCGGGAGGAACACCGGGGAGCTGTTTTTT
CASSLASGRNTGELFF
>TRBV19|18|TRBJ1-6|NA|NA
TGTGCCAGTAGTCCCAGTACACAGGTCAACTCCTATAATTCACCCCTCCACTTT
CASSPSTQVNSYNSPLHF
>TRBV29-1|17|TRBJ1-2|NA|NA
TGCAGCGTTGAAGTAACCCTCGACAGGAAAGCTAACTATGGCTACACCTTC
CSVEVTLDRKANYGYTF
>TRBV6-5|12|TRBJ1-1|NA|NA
TGTGCCAGCAAGCAAGGGGGAACTGAAGCTTTCTTT
CASKQGGTEAFF
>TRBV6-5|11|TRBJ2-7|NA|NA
TGTGCCAGCAGCGACAATTACGAGCAGTACTTC
CASSDNYEQYF
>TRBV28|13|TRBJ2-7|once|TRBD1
TGTGCCACCCTCCGGGACAGGGGGTGGGAGCAGTACTTC
CATLRDRGWEQYF
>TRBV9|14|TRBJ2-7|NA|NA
TGTGCCAGCAGCGTAGGGGACTTAGCCTACGAGCAGTACTTC
CASSVGDLAYEQYF
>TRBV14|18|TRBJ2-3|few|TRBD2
TGTGCCAGCAGCCAAGCCTGGGGACTAGCGGGATCCACAGATACGCAGTATTTT
CASSQAWGLAGSTDTQYF
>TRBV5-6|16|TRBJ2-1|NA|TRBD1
TGTGCCAGCAGCTTTCAGTCGCAGGGGGCGCGGGGTGAGCAGTTCTTC
CASSFQSQGARGEQFF
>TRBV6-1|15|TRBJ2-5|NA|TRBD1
TGTGCCAGCAGTGAAGGACAGGGCTCACAAGAGACCCAGTACTTC
CASSEGQGSQETQYF
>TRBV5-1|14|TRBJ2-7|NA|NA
TGCGCCAGCAGCCCGAGGGGGGGCCCCTACGAGCAGTACTTC
CASSPRGGPYEQYF
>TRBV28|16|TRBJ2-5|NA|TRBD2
TGTGCCAGCAGTTCCTTTTCCGGGGGGAGCCAAGAGACCCAGTACTTC
CASSSFSGGSQETQYF
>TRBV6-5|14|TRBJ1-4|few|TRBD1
TGTGCCAGCAGTTACTCCAGGGGGAATGAAAAACTGTTTTTT
CASSYSRGNEKLFF
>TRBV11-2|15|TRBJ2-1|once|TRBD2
TGTGCCAGCAGCTTAGGTGCGGGAGGGTACAATGAGCAGTTCTTC
CASSLGAGGYNEQFF
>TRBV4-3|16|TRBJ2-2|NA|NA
TGCGCCAGCAGCCAAGATCCCGGAGTTGACACCGGGGAGCTGTTTTTT
CASSQDPGVDTGELFF
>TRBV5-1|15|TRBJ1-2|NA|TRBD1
TGCGCCAGCAGCCACACGACGGGACAGGTTAAAGGCTACACCTTC
CASSHTTGQVKGYTF
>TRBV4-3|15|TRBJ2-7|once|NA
TGCGCCAGCAGCCAAGAAACTGCCCTCTGGTACGAGCAGTACTTC
CASSQETALWYEQYF
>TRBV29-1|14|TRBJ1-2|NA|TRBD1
TGCAGCGTTGAAGACGAGACAGGGGGCGATGGCTACACCTTC
CSVEDETGGDGYTF
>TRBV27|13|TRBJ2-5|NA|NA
TGTGCCAGCAGTTTTCTCAGCGGGGAGACCCAGTACTTC
CASSFLSGETQYF
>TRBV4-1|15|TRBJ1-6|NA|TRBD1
TGCGCCAGCAGCCAAGACCCAGGGGGCAATTCACCCCTCCACTTT
CASSQDPGGNSPLHF